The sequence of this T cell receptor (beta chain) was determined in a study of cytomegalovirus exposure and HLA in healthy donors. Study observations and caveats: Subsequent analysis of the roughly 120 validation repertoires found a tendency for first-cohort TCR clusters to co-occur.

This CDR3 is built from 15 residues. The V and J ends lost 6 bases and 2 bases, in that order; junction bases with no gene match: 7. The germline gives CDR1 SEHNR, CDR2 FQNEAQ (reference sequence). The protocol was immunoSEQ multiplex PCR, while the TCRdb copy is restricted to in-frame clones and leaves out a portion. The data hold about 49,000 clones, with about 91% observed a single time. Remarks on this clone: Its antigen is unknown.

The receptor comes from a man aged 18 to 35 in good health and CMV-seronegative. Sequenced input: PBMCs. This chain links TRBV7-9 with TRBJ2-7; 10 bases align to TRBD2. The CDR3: CASSQAGGRPYEQYF. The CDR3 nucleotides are TGTGCCAGCAGTCAAGCGGGAGGGCGACCCTACGAGCAGTACTTC.